This TCR beta chain was documented in a study of blood T cells in healthy people across ages. Study information: Roughly one uniquely barcoded beta molecule per two T cells was captured.

As for this clonotype: The target antigen is unknown.

It was with a sample-barcoded 5' primer and a J-beta primer mix that a second PCR of roughly 7 to 12 cycles was run. TCRdb redid the calling of the 5' RACE reads with MiXCR, one entry per CDR3 protein. The profile shows roughly 1,700,000 distinct CDR3 sequences, roughly 27% of them singletons. Study-wide results and limits: One million T cells yielded diversity estimates that were considered underestimates.

Deletions cut 4 bases from V and 2 bases from J, with 13 bases between. Germline V gene lookup returns CDR1 MNHNY and CDR2 SVGAGI (reference sequence). CDR3 length: 15 residues. Sequenced: blood. The receptor comes from a woman younger than 45 in good health. The chain couples TRBV6-6 to TRBJ2-3; no firm D call. CDR3 residues: CASSSPARPTDTQYF. For the CDR3, the DNA is TGTGCCAGCAGTTCCCCGGCTAGGCCCACAGATACGCAGTATTTT.